A single sample is the source of the 27 T cell receptor beta chains below, sequenced in a study of cytomegalovirus exposure and HLA in healthy donors. Libraries were prepared by immunoSEQ multiplex PCR; TCRdb keeps only in-frame clonotypes and omits some of them. The sample lists around 140,000 clones; more than 85% were seen once. The sequenced sample consisted of PBMCs. The receptors stem from a man between 18 and 29 years old in good health and CMV-seropositive.

The chain employs TRBV25-1 and TRBJ1-2; D is unresolved. CDR1 MGHDK and CDR2 SYGVNS come from the germline V gene. This CDR3 has 12 amino acids. Deletions cut 3 bases from V and 4 bases from J, with 6 bases between. The CDR3, as DNA: TGTGCCAGCAGTGACAGGCCCTATGGCTACACCTTC. Protein product: CASSDRPYGYTF.

The rearrangement links TRBV7-9 to TRBJ1-2, with a tentative D call TRBD1 (6 bases). V lost 7 bases, J lost 2 bases, and 11 bases lay in between. CDR3 length: 13 residues. Germline CDR1 is SEHNR and CDR2 is FQNEAQ (reference sequence). DNA of the CDR3: TGTGCCAGCACCCGGGACACCAACTATGGCTACACCTTC. Its translation is CASTRDTNYGYTF.

The V gene is TRBV2, the J gene TRBJ2-7; D may be TRBD1 (6 bases). CDR3 length: 15 residues. Germline V gives CDR1 SNHLY, CDR2 FYNNEI. V gave up 4 bases and J gave up 5 bases, with 18 bases separating them. The DNA for the CDR3 is TGTGCCAGCAGTGTTACCGGGACACCCGGGGACGAGCAGTACTTC. Its protein product is CASSVTGTPGDEQYF.

V usage is TRBV10-1 and J usage is TRBJ2-1; tentatively, D is TRBD1 (5 bases). There are 13 residues in the CDR3. With 3 bases removed from V and 4 bases from J, the gap between germline ends came to 7 bases. Germline CDR1 and CDR2: WNHNN and SYGVQD (reference sequence). CDR3 sequence: CASSDQGYNEQFF. CDR3 bases: TGCGCCAGCAGTGACCAGGGTTACAATGAGCAGTTCTTC.

The chain carries TRBV29-1 and TRBJ1-2; D ambiguous. The CDR3 has 11 residues. The germline CDR1 and CDR2 sequences are SQVTM and ANQGSEA. Here the CDR3 DNA reads TGCAAGATTTCTTCCGGGTATGGCTACACCTTC. Its protein product is CKISSGYGYTF.

J is TRBJ1-1 and V is TRBV5-4, with D perhaps TRBD1 (5 bases). This CDR3 is 14 amino acids long. Trimming left V 1 base short and J 4 bases short, with 11 bases between. Germline V gives CDR1 SGHNT, CDR2 YYREEE (reference sequence). The CDR3, as DNA: TGTGCCAGCAGCTTGTTTGCAGGGCCCACTGAAGCTTTCTTT. Residues: CASSLFAGPTEAFF.

The chain combines TRBV7-8 with TRBJ2-2; D remains ambiguous. Trimming took 0 bases from V and 0 from J, leaving 8 bases between them. Germline V gene data show CDR1 as SGHVS and CDR2 as FQNEAQ. The CDR3 has 16 residues. CDR3 protein: CASSLALFANTGELFF. The CDR3, as DNA: TGTGCCAGCAGCTTAGCCTTATTCGCGAACACCGGGGAGCTGTTTTTT.

The chain has TRBV19 and TRBJ1-2; unclear D gene. Germline V gene lookup returns CDR1 LNHDA and CDR2 SQIVND (reference sequence). Between the trimmed V and J ends, which lost 6 bases and 3 bases, there was a span of 5 bases. The length of the CDR3 is 11 residues. The CDR3 DNA reads TGTGCCAGTAGCGGTGACTATGGCTACACCTTC. This sequence encodes CASSGDYGYTF.

The J gene is TRBJ2-7, the V gene TRBV29-1, with 8 bases aligning to TRBD1. The CDR3 is made up of 13 amino acids. Per germline, CDR1 SQVTM and CDR2 ANQGSEA. The ends lost 4 bases at V and 1 base at J; junction bases unmatched: 3. CDR3 coding DNA: TGCAGCGTTGCCCGGGACAGGTCCTACGAGCAGTACTTC. It codes for CSVARDRSYEQYF.

This chain uses TRBV5-4 with TRBJ1-2, with D possibly TRBD1 on 5 matching bases. CDR1 is SGHNT, CDR2 YYREEE, per germline (reference sequence). The CDR3 has 17 residues. Trimming took off 0 bases at V and 4 bases at J, with 19 bases between the two ends. The CDR3 protein is CASSLARGGKEVYGYTF. The CDR3 DNA reads TGTGCCAGCAGCTTGGCCCGGGGGGGGAAGGAGGTCTATGGCTACACCTTC.

The gene calls are TRBV2 and TRBJ1-1; 7 positions agree with TRBD1. CDR1 is SNHLY and CDR2 is FYNNEI in the germline V gene. The CDR3 extends over 15 amino acids. V trimming: 7 bases; J trimming: 0 bases; junction bases outside the gene matches: 8. The CDR3 DNA sequence: TGTGCCAGCACCCTTGGGCAGGGGGTGAACACTGAAGCTTTCTTT. Its translation is CASTLGQGVNTEAFF. The variable domain in full, completed from reference TRBV2 and TRBJ1-1, reads EPEVTQTPSHQVTQMGQEVILRCVPISNHLYFYWYRQILGQKVEFLVSFYNNEISEKSEIFDDQFSVERPDGSNFTLKIRSTKLEDSAMYFCASTLGQGVNTEAFFGQGTRLTVV.

The J gene is TRBJ2-2, the V gene TRBV15; tentatively, D is TRBD2 (5 bases). CDR3 length: 16 residues. V was trimmed by 0 bases and J by 6 bases, leaving 14 bases between them. From germline, CDR1 is LNHNV and CDR2 YYDKDF (reference sequence). The CDR3 here is CATSRDLRVGPGELFF. The CDR3 bases are TGTGCCACCAGCAGAGATTTGAGGGTTGGCCCCGGGGAGCTGTTTTTT.

The V call is TRBV7-8, the J call TRBJ1-1; D unresolved. CDR3 length equals 16 residues. V was pared by 5 bases and J by 4 bases, with 20 bases between. CDR1 is SGHVS and CDR2 is FQNEAQ in the germline V gene. CDR3 loop: CASSQTIMSEGTEAFF. CDR3 DNA: TGTGCCAGCAGCCAGACCATCATGAGTGAGGGCACTGAAGCTTTCTTT.

This sequence joins TRBV6-1 and TRBJ1-2, with 7 bases that match TRBD1. V dropped 2 bases and J dropped 5; count of bases not matched to a gene: 8. Germline loops: CDR1 MNHNS, CDR2 SASEGT. The CDR3 loop spans 15 amino acids. The CDR3 sequence is CASSEQGGLAYGYTF. The CDR3 DNA follows: TGTGCCAGCAGTGAACAGGGGGGATTGGCGTATGGCTACACCTTC.

The chain carries TRBV29-1 and TRBJ1-2; TRBD1 matches at 7 bases. This CDR3 is built from 15 residues. CDR1 is SQVTM and CDR2 is ANQGSEA in the germline V gene. Germline trimming cut 4 bases from V and 2 bases from J; bases unmatched to any gene: 10. CDR3 protein: CSVATGRGSNYGYTF. As DNA, the CDR3 is TGCAGCGTTGCCACGGGCAGGGGGTCAAACTATGGCTACACCTTC.

The V and J genes are TRBV11-2 and TRBJ2-2; 11 bases map to TRBD1. The CDR3 is made up of 15 amino acids. The trim removed 4 bases at V and 2 bases at J, leaving 0 bases unmatched. Germline values: CDR1 SGHAT, CDR2 FQNNGV. CDR3 sequence (DNA): TGTGCCAGCAGCTGGACAGGGGGCAACACCGGGGAGCTGTTTTTT. Its protein product is CASSWTGGNTGELFF. Full variable domain (missing parts from reference TRBV11-2 and TRBJ2-2): EAGVAQSPRYKIIEKRQSVAFWCNPISGHATLYWYQQILGQGPKLLIQFQNNGVVDDSQLPKDRFSAERLKGVDSTLKIQPAKLEDSAVYLCASSWTGGNTGELFFGEGSRLTVL.

This chain uses TRBV7-3 with TRBJ2-1; TRBD2 matches at 7 bases. J lost 9 bases, V lost 2 bases, and 4 bases had no gene match. The CDR3 is 13 residues long. Germline V gives CDR1 SGHTA, CDR2 FQGTGA. CDR3 DNA sequence: TGTGCCAGCAGCTTAGGCGGGAGTAGTGAGCAGTTCTTC. Residues: CASSLGGSSEQFF.

V usage is TRBV18 and J usage is TRBJ2-5; 8 nucleotides align to TRBD1. This CDR3 has 15 amino acids. From germline, CDR1 is KGHSH and CDR2 LQKENI. Germline trimming cut 4 bases from V and 2 bases from J; bases unmatched to any gene: 6. The CDR3 sequence: CASSQTGVPQETQYF. CDR3 bases: TGTGCCAGCTCACAGACAGGGGTCCCACAAGAGACCCAGTACTTC.

This chain uses TRBV9 with TRBJ1-1; D possibly corresponds to TRBD1 (5 bases). V was cut by 0 bases and J by 5 bases, with 14 bases left in between. This CDR3 has 15 amino acids. The germline gives CDR1 SGDLS, CDR2 YYNGEE. The CDR3 DNA sequence: TGTGCCAGCAGCGTAGGGTTAGGGGCTCGGACTGAAGCTTTCTTT. Encoded protein: CASSVGLGARTEAFF.

The chain uses TRBV5-5 and TRBJ1-3; D is unresolved. The germline V gene has CDR1 SGHKS and CDR2 YYEKEE (reference sequence). Trimming cost V 4 bases and J 2 bases, with 13 bases left between them. There are 15 residues in the CDR3. For the CDR3, the DNA is TGTGCCAGCAGCCGTAATCCTGAGGCTGGAAACACCATATATTTT. Its translation is CASSRNPEAGNTIYF. The entire variable domain, with the rest obtained from reference TRBV5-5 and TRBJ1-3, is as follows: DAGVTQSPTHLIKTRGQQVTLRCSPISGHKSVSWYQQVLGQGPQFIFQYYEKEERGRGNFPDRFSARQFPNYSSELNVNALLLGDSALYLCASSRNPEAGNTIYFGEGSWLTVV.

This chain connects TRBV10-3 to TRBJ2-3; the D gene is possibly TRBD1 (5 bases). Trimming left V 6 bases short and J 3 bases short, with 13 bases between. CDR3 length equals 14 residues. The V gene's germline CDR1 is ENHRY and CDR2 SYGVKD. The CDR3 loop is CAISNSQGTDTQYF. The CDR3 coding sequence is TGTGCCATCAGCAACTCCCAGGGAACAGATACGCAGTATTTT.

This clone has only a few counts. This rearrangement joins TRBV5-6 to TRBJ2-7; D may be TRBD2 (5 bases). Trimming shortened V by 4 bases and J by 7 bases, and 15 bases separated the two germline ends. Germline CDR1 reads SGHDT; CDR2 reads YYEEEE. The CDR3 loop spans 13 amino acids. The CDR3 DNA is TGTGCCAGCAGCGCCGGACTCCCCCTGGAGCAGTACTTC. Translation gives CASSAGLPLEQYF.

This sequence joins TRBV5-1 and TRBJ2-3, with TRBD2 matching over 7 bases. The V gene end was trimmed by 0 bases and the J gene end by 1 base; junction bases not matched to a gene: 2. The CDR3 loop spans 15 amino acids. Germline CDR1 is SGHRS and CDR2 is YFSETQ. This chain's CDR3 is CASSLAGGGTDTQYF. The CDR3 DNA reads TGCGCCAGCAGCTTGGCGGGAGGAGGCACAGATACGCAGTATTTT.

Notes on this clone: The DNA is omitted, as the CDR3 cannot be located on it reliably, and the CDR3 follows TCRdb's listing. This chain uses TRBV6-1 with TRBJ2-1; TRBD1 reflects the table's D call only, with no check against the DNA. Both ends counted, the CDR3 spans 16 residues. Per germline, CDR1 MNHNS and CDR2 SASEGT. The CDR3 is CASSEFFGTGSPKNLF.

The rearrangement joins TRBV5-4 to TRBJ2-7; 7 nucleotides align to TRBD2. The J segment lost 1 base and the V segment lost 0 bases, leaving 4 bases of the junction unmatched. CDR3 length equals 15 residues. Germline assignment: CDR1 SGHNT and CDR2 YYREEE (reference sequence). The CDR3 sequence: CASSLAGGDSYEQYF. Here the CDR3 DNA reads TGTGCCAGCAGCTTGGCGGGGGGTGATTCCTACGAGCAGTACTTC. The full variable domain, with the rest looked up from reference TRBV5-4 and TRBJ2-7, is ETGVTQSPTHLIKTRGQQVTLRCSSQSGHNTVSWYQQALGQGPQFIFQYYREEENGRGNFPPRFSGLQFPNYSSELNVNALELDDSALYLCASSLAGGDSYEQYFGPGTRLTVT.

The chain has TRBV5-1 and TRBJ2-5; TRBD1 aligns across 8 bases. V lost 4 bases to trimming and J lost 5 bases; unmatched junction nucleotides: 10. The CDR3 has 15 amino acids. The germline V gene has CDR1 SGHRS and CDR2 YFSETQ. The CDR3 nucleotides are TGCGCCAGCAGCAAGGGAACAGGGGGTTGGGAGACCCAGTACTTC. Translation: CASSKGTGGWETQYF.

The chain is built from TRBV7-6 and TRBJ2-1; 8 nucleotides match TRBD2. CDR1 and CDR2 (germline): SGHVS, FNYEAQ. V lost 5 bases to trimming and J lost 9 bases; unmatched junction nucleotides: 15. The CDR3 has 16 amino acids. DNA for the CDR3: TGTGCCAGCAGCGCCCGGGGGAGCGGGGGTCGCGGTGAGCAGTTCTTC. This translates into CASSARGSGGRGEQFF.